The rows below give T cell receptor beta chains drawn from one sample of a study of T cells in narcolepsy. This table comes from immunoSEQ multiplex PCR, and its TCRdb copy is limited to in-frame clones, with some not included. The data hold fewer than 40,000 clones, with more than 65% observed a single time. Sequenced material: memory (CD45RA-) CD4+ T cells from blood. These receptors all stem from a human donor in good health. Each CDR3 is given with its conserved first and last residue. Fields, in order: J gene, D gene, clone size, V gene, CDR3 protein, CDR3 DNA. D genes are given only for firm matches. Rows may omit the clone size; those that give it use once, few, many or a size class.

>TRBJ1-5|NA|once|TRBV5-8
CASSRLTESQPQHF
TGTGCCAGCAGTAGGTTGACAGAGAGTCAGCCCCAGCATTTT
>TRBJ2-3|NA|NA|TRBV9
CASKSGSTDTQYF
TGTGCCAGTAAATCAGGTAGCACAGATACGCAGTATTTT
>TRBJ2-2|NA|NA|TRBV19
CASNPQTGTGELFF
TGTGCCAGTAACCCCCAAACAGGGACCGGGGAGCTGTTTTTT
>TRBJ1-6|NA|NA|TRBV18
CASSPPGQNNSPLHF
TGTGCCAGCTCACCACCGGGTCAGAATAATTCACCCCTCCACTTT
>TRBJ1-1|NA|NA|TRBV5-1
CASSSPSGAAFF
TGTGCCAGCAGCTCACCATCCGGTGCAGCTTTCTTT
>TRBJ1-1|NA|once|TRBV7-9
CASSRGGALASTEAFF
TGTGCCAGCAGCCGTGGGGGGGCTCTGGCGAGCACTGAAGCTTTCTTT
>TRBJ1-1|NA|NA|TRBV5-1
CASSWKGEGATEAFF
TGCGCCAGCAGCTGGAAGGGGGAAGGGGCCACTGAAGCTTTCTTT
>TRBJ2-3|TRBD1|NA|TRBV10-3
CAISRDRGSTDTQYF
TGTGCCATCAGTAGGGACAGGGGGAGCACAGATACGCAGTATTTT
>TRBJ2-7|NA|NA|TRBV2
CASSITTYEQYF
TGTGCCAGCAGCATCACAACCTACGAGCAGTACTTC
>TRBJ2-1|TRBD2|NA|TRBV4-2
CASSLTSSGGALSYNEQFF
TGTGCCAGCAGCCTCACCTCTAGCGGGGGAGCCCTCTCCTACAATGAGCAGTTCTTC
>TRBJ2-4|TRBD1|once|TRBV29-1
CSSRTGAQNIQYF
TGCAGCTCGAGGACAGGGGCGCAAAACATTCAGTACTTC
>TRBJ1-1|NA|NA|TRBV10-3
CAIRGVDTEAFF
TGTGCCATCAGGGGGGTAGATACTGAAGCTTTCTTT
>TRBJ1-3|NA|NA|TRBV18
CASSGNSGNTIYF
TGTGCCAGCTCCGGTAACTCTGGAAACACCATATATTTT
>TRBJ2-1|TRBD2|once|TRBV6-5
CASSYRRGGEGNEQFF
TGTGCCAGCAGTTATCGGCGGGGAGGGGAAGGGAATGAGCAGTTCTTC
>TRBJ1-4|NA|NA|TRBV5-6
CASSFNLGVPNEKLFF
TGTGCCAGCAGCTTCAACTTAGGGGTGCCTAATGAAAAACTGTTTTTT
>TRBJ1-5|NA|NA|TRBV28
CASETVRSNQPQHF
TGTGCCAGCGAAACAGTGCGTAGCAATCAGCCCCAGCATTTT
>TRBJ2-3|TRBD2|NA|TRBV19
CASTLTRASGSIHPTDTQYF
TGTGCCAGTACCCTGACGAGGGCTAGCGGGAGTATTCACCCCACAGATACGCAGTATTTT
>TRBJ1-1|TRBD1|NA|TRBV11-2
CASSSTGATMNTEAFF
TGTGCCAGCAGTTCCACAGGGGCAACCATGAACACTGAAGCTTTCTTT
>TRBJ2-1|NA|few|TRBV9
CASSVADEQFF
TGTGCCAGCAGCGTAGCAGATGAGCAGTTCTTC
>TRBJ1-1|NA|few|TRBV7-9
CASSLKGGSSNTEAFF
TGTGCCAGCAGCTTAAAGGGCGGCAGCTCGAACACTGAAGCTTTCTTT
>TRBJ1-3|TRBD1|NA|TRBV18
CASSQTGGRGNTIYF
TGTGCCAGCTCGCAGACAGGGGGGAGAGGAAACACCATATATTTT
>TRBJ1-4|NA|NA|TRBV15
CATSRARVPNEKLFF
TGTGCCACCAGCAGAGCTAGGGTTCCTAATGAAAAACTGTTTTTT
>TRBJ2-7|NA|once|TRBV5-6
CASSLLGITYEQYF
TGTGCCAGCAGCTTGTTGGGGATCACCTACGAGCAGTACTTC
>TRBJ2-3|NA|NA|TRBV7-2
CASSYMVASTDTQYF
TGTGCCAGCAGCTATATGGTGGCCAGCACAGATACGCAGTATTTT
>TRBJ2-1|TRBD1|NA|TRBV9
CASSEGSGQGFNEQFF
TGTGCCAGCAGCGAGGGCTCGGGACAGGGTTTCAATGAGCAGTTCTTC
>TRBJ1-5|TRBD1|few|TRBV11-3
CASSLGTGGNQPQHF
TGTGCCAGCAGCTTAGGGACAGGGGGCAATCAGCCCCAGCATTTT
>TRBJ2-7|TRBD1|NA|TRBV6-5
CASSARDRGYEQYF
TGTGCCAGCAGCGCTAGGGACAGGGGCTACGAGCAGTACTTC
>TRBJ2-1|NA|NA|TRBV6-1
CASSEQVNEQFF
TGTGCCAGCAGTGAACAAGTAAATGAGCAGTTCTTC
>TRBJ1-1|NA|NA|TRBV29-1
CSVVGSYPPEAFF
TGCAGCGTTGTGGGCAGCTATCCCCCTGAAGCTTTCTTT
>TRBJ2-1|TRBD2|NA|TRBV5-1
CASSLRVMAGDEQFF
TGCGCCAGCAGCTTGAGAGTGATGGCGGGGGATGAGCAGTTCTTC
>TRBJ2-3|TRBD2|NA|TRBV5-6
CASSLVTGLAGVADTQYF
TGTGCCAGCAGCTTGGTTACAGGACTAGCGGGAGTGGCAGATACGCAGTATTTT
>TRBJ2-5|NA|once|TRBV5-1
CASSLWGVFGETQYF
TGCGCCAGCAGCTTGTGGGGGGTCTTTGGAGAGACCCAGTACTTC
>TRBJ2-7|NA|few|TRBV7-2
CASSPPVTYEQYF
TGTGCCAGCAGCCCTCCCGTGACCTACGAGCAGTACTTC
>TRBJ1-3|NA|NA|TRBV5-6
CASSFWGSSGNTIYF
TGTGCCAGCAGCTTCTGGGGAAGCTCTGGAAACACCATATATTTT
>TRBJ1-1|NA|NA|TRBV5-1
CASSLDFGGILNTEAFF
TGCGCCAGCAGCTTGGACTTTGGTGGGATCTTGAACACTGAAGCTTTCTTT
>TRBJ2-1|NA|few|TRBV11-2
CASSLDWAVNEQFF
TGTGCCAGCAGCTTAGATTGGGCCGTCAATGAGCAGTTCTTC
>TRBJ1-3|TRBD1|NA|TRBV7-2
CASSLGQPSSGNTIYF
TGTGCCAGCAGCTTGGGACAGCCTAGCTCTGGAAACACCATATATTTT
>TRBJ1-1|TRBD1|NA|TRBV5-1
CASNEGQGTEAFF
TGCGCCAGCAACGAGGGACAGGGTACTGAAGCTTTCTTT
>TRBJ1-1|NA|NA|TRBV5-1
CASSLGGYNTEAFF
TGCGCCAGCAGCTTGGGGGGATACAACACTGAAGCTTTCTTT
>TRBJ2-7|NA|NA|TRBV13
CASSSGGEQYF
TGTGCCAGCAGCTCAGGGGGGGAGCAGTACTTC
>TRBJ1-1|NA|NA|TRBV5-1
CASSLALHTEAFF
TGCGCCAGCAGCTTGGCCTTACACACTGAAGCTTTCTTT
>TRBJ1-2|TRBD1|NA|TRBV18
CASSPLGQGPSYGYTF
TGTGCCAGCTCACCACTGGGACAGGGCCCCAGCTATGGCTACACCTTC
>TRBJ2-4|NA|NA|TRBV9
CASSSSVETGNIQYF
TGTGCCAGCAGCTCCTCAGTGGAGACCGGTAACATTCAGTACTTC
>TRBJ2-7|NA|NA|TRBV11-3
CASSSTGYEQYF
TGTGCCAGCAGCTCTACAGGCTACGAGCAGTACTTC